A selection of T cell receptor beta chains follows, all from one sample in a study of T cell repertoires in cytomegalovirus infection. Their cognate antigens are unknown. MiXCR, run by TCRdb on the reads, gives a single entry per CDR3 protein. Of some 320,000 distinct CDR3 sequences listed, almost 30% are singletons. This material consisted of cultured PBMCs, taken from culture after CMV antigen stimulation. Source of these receptors: a human donor in good health (CMV status not recorded). Some clones in this sample may be carry-over from other donors' samples. Each CDR3 is given with its conserved first and last residue. The D gene is left open where the match is weak. Only some rows state a clone size, as once, few, many or a class for expanded clones.

D: TRBD1
V: TRBV6-6
size: few
J: TRBJ1-2
DNA: TGTGCCAGCAACTCAGACAGGGGGCCCGGCTACACCTTC
CDR3: CASNSDRGPGYTF

D: -
V: TRBV6-2/TRBV6-3
size: -
J: TRBJ1-1
DNA: TGTGCCAGCAGTTCCGGCGGGGGCGACGGGAACACTGAAGCTTTCTTT
CDR3: CASSSGGGDGNTEAFF

D: TRBD1
V: TRBV7-2
size: few
J: TRBJ1-5
DNA: TGTGCCAGCAGCTCTCGGACAGGATCCGCTCAGCCCCAGCATTTT
CDR3: CASSSRTGSAQPQHF

D: TRBD1
V: TRBV6-6
size: few
J: TRBJ1-4
DNA: TGTGCCAGCAGTGGTGGTGGGACAGCGGAAAAACTGTTTTTT
CDR3: CASSGGGTAEKLFF

D: -
V: TRBV28
size: -
J: TRBJ2-4
DNA: TGTGCCACCGCGGAGGCCAAAAACATTCAGTACTTC
CDR3: CATAEAKNIQYF

D: TRBD2
V: TRBV7-3
size: many
J: TRBJ2-1
DNA: TGTGCCAGCAGCTCCGAGACTAGCGGGAGCAATGAGCAGTTCTTC
CDR3: CASSSETSGSNEQFF

D: -
V: TRBV12-5
size: -
J: TRBJ1-1
DNA: TGTGCTAGTGGCCCAGATCGGACTGAAGCTTTCTTT
CDR3: CASGPDRTEAFF

D: -
V: TRBV20-1
size: -
J: TRBJ2-1
DNA: TGCAGTGCTAGTTTCTGGGGGAGATCCTACAATGAGCAGTTCTTC
CDR3: CSASFWGRSYNEQFF

D: -
V: TRBV7-6
size: few
J: TRBJ2-2
DNA: TGTGCCAGCAGCTTAATTTCGACGCGCACCGGGGAGCTGTTTTTT
CDR3: CASSLISTRTGELFF

D: TRBD2
V: TRBV7-2
size: many
J: TRBJ2-1
DNA: TGTGCCAGCAGCTCGGGACTAGCGGGTGAGCAGTTCTTC
CDR3: CASSSGLAGEQFF

D: -
V: TRBV10-1
size: -
J: TRBJ2-1
DNA: TGCGCCAGCAGTGAAGGAAGGGGACCCTACAATGAGCAGTTCTTC
CDR3: CASSEGRGPYNEQFF

D: -
V: TRBV7-8
size: few
J: TRBJ2-3
DNA: TGTGCCAGCAGCTTCCTCACCAGCGGAGCCACAGATACGCAGTATTTT
CDR3: CASSFLTSGATDTQYF

D: -
V: TRBV5-8
size: many
J: TRBJ1-1
DNA: TGTGCCAGCAGCTTGGCTGGGACTCCAGGCACTGAAGCTTTCTTT
CDR3: CASSLAGTPGTEAFF

D: -
V: TRBV19
size: few
J: TRBJ1-1
DNA: TGTGCCAGTAGTCTCCGTGGAGGATTGAACACTGAAGCTTTCTTT
CDR3: CASSLRGGLNTEAFF

D: -
V: TRBV6-2/TRBV6-3
size: -
J: TRBJ1-1
DNA: TGTGCCAGCAGTTACTCCGGACAGATTACGAACACTGAAGCTTTCTTT
CDR3: CASSYSGQITNTEAFF

D: TRBD1
V: TRBV27
size: -
J: TRBJ1-4
DNA: TGTGCCAGCAGGGACAGGGGAGATGAAAAACTGTTTTTT
CDR3: CASRDRGDEKLFF

D: -
V: TRBV11-2
size: -
J: TRBJ2-4
DNA: TGTGCCAGCAGCATCGAGCCTGGAAACATTCAGTACTTC
CDR3: CASSIEPGNIQYF

D: TRBD1
V: TRBV6-5
size: -
J: TRBJ2-1
DNA: TGTGCCAGCAGTTACTCGAAGGGGGCCCTCTCCTACAATGAGCAGTTCTTC
CDR3: CASSYSKGALSYNEQFF

D: -
V: TRBV28
size: few
J: TRBJ1-5
DNA: TGTGCCAGCAGTTTACTCAGGGGCCCCAATCAGCCCCAGCATTTT
CDR3: CASSLLRGPNQPQHF

D: -
V: TRBV10-3
size: -
J: TRBJ2-3
DNA: TGTGCCATCAGTGATGGTCGTGATACGCAGTATTTT
CDR3: CAISDGRDTQYF

D: TRBD2
V: TRBV11-2
size: -
J: TRBJ2-5
DNA: TGTGCCAGCAGCTCCCCCGGGACTAGCGGGGGGCGAACCCGGACCCAGTACTTC
CDR3: CASSSPGTSGGRTRTQYF

D: TRBD2
V: TRBV19
size: -
J: TRBJ2-1
DNA: TGTGCCAGTAGTATAGATTCCCCCGGACTAGCGGGAGCAAATGAGCAGTTCTTC
CDR3: CASSIDSPGLAGANEQFF

D: TRBD1
V: TRBV2
size: few
J: TRBJ1-6
DNA: TGTGCCAGCAGACTCCAGGGGGCTTGGAATTCACCCCTCCACTTT
CDR3: CASRLQGAWNSPLHF

D: -
V: TRBV5-1
size: -
J: TRBJ1-2
DNA: TGCGCCAGCAGCTTGGAGGCAGGGGATCATGGCTACACCTTC
CDR3: CASSLEAGDHGYTF

D: -
V: TRBV7-9
size: -
J: TRBJ2-2
DNA: TGTGCCAGCAGCCCCCGCACTCTCTCGAGGACCGGGGAGCTGTTTTTT
CDR3: CASSPRTLSRTGELFF

D: -
V: TRBV20-1
size: -
J: TRBJ1-1
DNA: TGCAGTGCTCGCACGGGGGGCAGGGTTGCTGAAGCTTTCTTT
CDR3: CSARTGGRVAEAFF

D: -
V: TRBV4-1
size: -
J: TRBJ2-7
DNA: TGCGCCAGCAGCCAAGCCCCCCCCTCAAGGGAGCAGTACTTC
CDR3: CASSQAPPSREQYF

D: -
V: TRBV7-9
size: -
J: TRBJ2-2
DNA: TGTGCCAGCAGCTTAGGACTGGGTATCGCCGGCCTTTCGAACACCGGGGAGCTGTTTTTT
CDR3: CASSLGLGIAGLSNTGELFF

D: TRBD2
V: TRBV7-8
size: once
J: TRBJ2-7
DNA: TGTGCCAGCAGCTCCTCCCGGGACGCACACCGGGAGGACTTC
CDR3: CASSSSRDAHREDF